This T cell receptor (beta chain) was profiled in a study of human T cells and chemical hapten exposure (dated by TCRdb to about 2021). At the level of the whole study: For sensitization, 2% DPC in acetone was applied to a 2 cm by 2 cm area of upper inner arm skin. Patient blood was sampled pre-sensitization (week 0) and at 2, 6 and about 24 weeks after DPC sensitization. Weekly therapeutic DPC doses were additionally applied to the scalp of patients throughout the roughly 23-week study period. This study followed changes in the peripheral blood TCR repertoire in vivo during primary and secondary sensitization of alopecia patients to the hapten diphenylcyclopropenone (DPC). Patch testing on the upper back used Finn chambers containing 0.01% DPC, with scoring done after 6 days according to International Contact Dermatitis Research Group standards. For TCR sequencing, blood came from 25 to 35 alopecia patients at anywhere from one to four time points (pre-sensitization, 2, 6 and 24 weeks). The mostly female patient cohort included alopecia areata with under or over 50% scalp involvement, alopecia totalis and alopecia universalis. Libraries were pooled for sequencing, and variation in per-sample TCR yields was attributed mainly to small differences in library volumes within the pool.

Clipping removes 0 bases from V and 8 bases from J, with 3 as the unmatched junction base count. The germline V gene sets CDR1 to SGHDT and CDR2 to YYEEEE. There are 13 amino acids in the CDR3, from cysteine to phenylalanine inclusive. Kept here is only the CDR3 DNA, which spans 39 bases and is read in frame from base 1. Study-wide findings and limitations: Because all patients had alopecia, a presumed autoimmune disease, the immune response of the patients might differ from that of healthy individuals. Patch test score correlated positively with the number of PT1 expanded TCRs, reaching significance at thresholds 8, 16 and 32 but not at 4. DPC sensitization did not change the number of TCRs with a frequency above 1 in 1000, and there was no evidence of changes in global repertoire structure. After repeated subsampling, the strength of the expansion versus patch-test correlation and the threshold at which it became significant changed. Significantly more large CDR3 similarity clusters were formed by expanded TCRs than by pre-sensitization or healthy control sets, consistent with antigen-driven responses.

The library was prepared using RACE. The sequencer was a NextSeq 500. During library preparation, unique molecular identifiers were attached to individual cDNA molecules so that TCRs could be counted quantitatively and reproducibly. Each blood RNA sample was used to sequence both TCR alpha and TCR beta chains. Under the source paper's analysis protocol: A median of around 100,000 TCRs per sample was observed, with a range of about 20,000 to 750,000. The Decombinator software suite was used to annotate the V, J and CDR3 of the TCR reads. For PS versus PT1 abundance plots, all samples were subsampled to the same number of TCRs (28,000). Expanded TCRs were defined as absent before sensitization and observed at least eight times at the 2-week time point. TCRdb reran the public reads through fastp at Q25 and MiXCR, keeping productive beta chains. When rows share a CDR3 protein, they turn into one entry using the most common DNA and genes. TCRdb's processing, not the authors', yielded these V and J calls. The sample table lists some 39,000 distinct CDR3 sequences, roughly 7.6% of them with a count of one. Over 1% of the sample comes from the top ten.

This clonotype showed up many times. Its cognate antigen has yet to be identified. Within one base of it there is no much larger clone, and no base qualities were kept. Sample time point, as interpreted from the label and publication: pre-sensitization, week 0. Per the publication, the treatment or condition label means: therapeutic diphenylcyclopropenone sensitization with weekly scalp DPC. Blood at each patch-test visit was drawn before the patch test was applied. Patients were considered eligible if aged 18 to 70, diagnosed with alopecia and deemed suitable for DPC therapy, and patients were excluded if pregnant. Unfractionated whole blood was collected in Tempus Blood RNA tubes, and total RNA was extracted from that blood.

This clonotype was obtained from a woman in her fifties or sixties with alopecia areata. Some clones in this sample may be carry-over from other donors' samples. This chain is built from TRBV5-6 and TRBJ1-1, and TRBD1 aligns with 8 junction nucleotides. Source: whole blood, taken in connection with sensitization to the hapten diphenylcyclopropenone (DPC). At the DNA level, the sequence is TGTGCCAGCAGCTTGGGGACAGGGACCGAAGCTTTCTTT. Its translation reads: CASSLGTGTEAFF.